Described below is a single TCR beta chain sequence and its context. The target antigen is unknown. This CDR3 spans 13 amino acids. The sample originates from a study of T cell responses to AZD1222 COVID-19 vaccine. Using immunoSEQ multiplex PCR, the repertoire was profiled, and TCRdb retains in-frame clones only, with some absent. The sample includes over 100,000 clones, approximately 91% of them seen just once. Study-level findings and limits: Baseline serology detected seropositivity in only six AZD1222 recipients.

The origin of this receptor is an adult who received the AZD1222 COVID-19 vaccine. The chain has TRBV21-1 and TRBJ2-2; the DNA was not compared with TRBD2, the D call given in the table. TRBV21-1 is listed as a pseudogene. Here the sequenced sample was peripheral blood, taken 28 days after the second AZD1222 dose. The CDR3 bases are TGTGCCGGGGAGTTCGAGAACACCGGGGAGCTGTTTTTT. Its translation is CAGEFENTGELFF.